The 9 T cell receptor beta chains below come from one sample, sequenced in a study of cytomegalovirus exposure and HLA in healthy donors. Primers included in the PCR were 60 Vbeta and 13 Jbeta primers. Profiled with immunoSEQ multiplex PCR; TCRdb holds only in-frame clones, not every one. Among some 40,000 clones listed, approximately 82% were seen once. The sample taken for sequencing was PBMCs. These receptors all stem from a woman aged 18-29 years in good health and CMV-seropositive.

The J gene is TRBJ2-5, the V gene TRBV2; 8 bases map to TRBD2. V gave up 4 bases and J gave up 1 base; unmatched junction bases: 14. The CDR3 runs to 18 residues. Germline loops: CDR1 SNHLY, CDR2 FYNNEI. The CDR3 nucleotides read TGTGCCAGCAGTGTTCGAGTCGGGGTAGCGGGGCCCCAAGAGACCCAGTACTTC. It yields the protein CASSVRVGVAGPQETQYF.

V gene TRBV28 combines with J gene TRBJ2-1, with D unresolved. CDR3 length equals 13 residues. Trimming shortened V by 11 bases and J by 1 base, and 12 bases separated the two germline ends. Germline V gives CDR1 MDHEN, CDR2 SYDVKM. CDR3 bases: TGTGCCTGTCGAGGCTTTTCCTACAATGAGCAGTTCTTC. Its translation: CACRGFSYNEQFF.

This clone ranks as medium-sized. The chain carries TRBV6-6 and TRBJ2-3, with 8 positions matching TRBD2. The CDR3 is 15 amino acids. After removal of 0 bases from V and 5 bases from J, the junction contained 4 bases not matched to a gene. Germline loops: CDR1 MNHNY, CDR2 SVGAGI (reference sequence). This CDR3 is CASSYSMLAGDTQYF. CDR3 in DNA: TGTGCCAGCAGTTACTCAATGCTAGCGGGAGATACGCAGTATTTT.

This clone was counted once. The rearrangement uses TRBV28 and TRBJ2-5, with a possible D match to TRBD2 (6 bases). The CDR3 covers 14 residues. V shed 5 bases and J shed 1 base, with 11 bases lying between them. Germline V gives CDR1 MDHEN, CDR2 SYDVKM. CDR3 nucleotides: TGTGCCAGCAGTCCGGGGGACTTCCAAGAGACCCAGTACTTC. Protein product: CASSPGDFQETQYF.

The sample holds a few counts of this clone. The chain recombines TRBV7-9 with TRBJ2-7; D possibly corresponds to TRBD2 (6 bases). The germline V gene encodes CDR1 SEHNR and CDR2 FQNEAQ (reference sequence). CDR3 length equals 15 residues. Trimming took off 0 bases at V and 5 bases at J, with 14 bases between the two ends. The DNA of the CDR3 is TGTGCCAGCAGCTTAGCTGGGGGGAGTCATAACGAGCAGTACTTC. Translating it yields CASSLAGGSHNEQYF.

This clone was counted a single time. The J gene is TRBJ2-1, the V gene TRBV4-3; D may be TRBD1 (5 bases). V was clipped by 0 bases and J by 6 bases, with 15 bases between them. This CDR3 comprises 16 residues. Germline V gene data show CDR1 as LGHNA and CDR2 as YSLEER. CDR3 sequence (DNA): TGCGCCAGCAGCCAAGAAGGGGTAGTCTCTGGCAATGAGCAGTTCTTC. This gives the protein CASSQEGVVSGNEQFF.

The J gene is TRBJ1-1, the V gene TRBV7-3, with D hard to call. Trimming cost V 5 bases and J 1 base, with 14 bases left between them. This CDR3 has 15 amino acids. Germline CDR1 reads SGHTA; CDR2 reads FQGTGA. The CDR3 sequence: CASSPRPGSNTEAFF. The CDR3 DNA is TGTGCCAGCAGCCCCCGGCCGGGATCGAACACTGAAGCTTTCTTT.

The J gene is TRBJ2-1, the V gene TRBV25-1, with 7 bases lining up with TRBD1. From germline, CDR1 is MGHDK and CDR2 SYGVNS. The CDR3 loop spans 17 amino acids. Trimming cost V 3 bases and J 5 bases; bases outside gene matches: 13. This chain's CDR3 is CASSDLDRASEDNEQFF. CDR3 coding DNA: TGTGCCAGCAGTGACCTCGACAGGGCTAGTGAGGACAATGAGCAGTTCTTC.

The chain links TRBV6-1 to TRBJ1-1; D is ambiguous. The CDR3 spans 13 residues. The germline CDR1 and CDR2 sequences are MNHNS and SASEGT. The ends were cut back, 6 bases at V and 1 base at J, with 9 bases in the middle. The CDR3 nucleotides are TGTGCCAGCAGAAGACGGGAGAACACTGAAGCTTTCTTT. This codes for CASRRRENTEAFF.